This TCR beta chain was retrieved from a study of cytomegalovirus exposure and HLA in healthy donors. Whole-study findings and limits: According to reports, the classifier identified cytomegalovirus status with high specificity and sensitivity. Prediction of most subjects' HLA-A and HLA-B alleles by TCR beta sequences was reportedly accurate.

A word on this clone: Its antigen is unknown.

The PCR made use of 60 Vbeta and 13 Jbeta primers. TCRdb's table, derived via immunoSEQ multiplex PCR, lists solely in-frame clones and lacks some. The repertoire holds around 150,000 clones, with about 80% as singletons. The CDR3 is 14 residues long. Germline assignment: CDR1 LNHDA and CDR2 SQIVND (reference sequence). V shed 6 bases and J shed 0 bases, with 11 bases lying between them. The J gene is TRBJ1-2, the V gene TRBV19, with D possibly being TRBD1 (6 bases). The sequenced sample was PBMCs. The sequence was obtained from a woman between 50 and 59 years old in good health and CMV-seropositive. Here the CDR3 reads CASRPGHPNYGYTF. The CDR3, as DNA: TGTGCCAGTAGACCGGGACACCCTAACTATGGCTACACCTTC.